The T cell receptor (beta chain) described here comes from a study of cytomegalovirus exposure and HLA in healthy donors. Broader study findings: Links to common viral pathogens appeared, in a later analysis, for several of the most significant clusters. The classifier reportedly diagnosed cytomegalovirus status with high sensitivity and specificity. Despite most TCR sequences being rare, some public TCRs occurred in many donors. The majority of CMV-associated TCR beta chains were reported as apparently HLA-restricted in a later analysis.

The PCR employed 60 Vbeta primers together with 13 Jbeta primers. Produced via immunoSEQ multiplex PCR; TCRdb's table is partial and in-frame only. The sample lists over 200,000 clones; around four fifths were seen once. About this clone itself: Its antigen is not known.

This sequence originates from a woman aged 40 to 49 in good health and CMV-seronegative. Specimen: PBMCs.

The CDR3 DNA reads as TGCAGCGTTGAAGATCTCAAGAGGGCAGAGACCCAGTACTTC. Amino acids: CSVEDLKRAETQYF. J is TRBJ2-5 and V is TRBV29-1, with D maybe TRBD2 (5 bases). The CDR3 sequence is 14 residues long. CDR1 and CDR2 (germline): SQVTM, ANQGSEA. The V gene lost 0 bases and the J gene lost 4 bases, with 12 bases spanning the gap. The variable domain in full, completed from reference TRBV29-1 and TRBJ2-5, reads SAVISQKPSRDICQRGTSLTIQCQVDSQVTMMFWYRQQPGQSLTLIATANQGSEATYESGFVIDKFPISRPNLTFSTLTVSNMSPEDSSIYLCSVEDLKRAETQYFGPGTRLLVL.